These 5 T cell receptor beta chains originate from one sample sequenced in a study of CD8+ T cells in alopecia areata (dated by TCRdb to 2016 to 2018). Libraries were built with the immunoSEQ multiplex PCR assay. To provide template for TCR sequencing, every sample had RNA extracted and reverse transcribed into cDNA. Held by TCRdb, this immuneACCESS table contains in-frame sequences only and omits some clones. Under half of the omission traces to an unresolved V gene where checked; the cause of the rest is unknown. This sample has 90,000 to 100,000 clones in its table, and 41% of those were observed once. The leading ten clones occupy approximately 1.5% of the sample. Sequences were obtained from CD4+ T cells sorted from blood. The receptors come from a human donor with alopecia areata.

The chain is built from TRBV18 and TRBJ2-7, with 8 bases that match TRBD1. V was clipped by 4 bases and J by 3 bases; unmatched bases: 8. The CDR3 extends over 15 amino acids. Germline CDR1 reads KGHSH; CDR2 reads LQKENI. The CDR3: CASSLYDTGGYEQYF. CDR3 in DNA: TGTGCCAGCTCACTCTACGATACAGGGGGCTACGAGCAGTACTTC.

The V gene is TRBV7-3, the J gene TRBJ1-1, with a tentative D call TRBD1 (5 bases). The CDR3 has 14 amino acids. Germline assignment: CDR1 SGHTA and CDR2 FQGTGA. Trimming cost V 5 bases and J 0 bases, with 10 bases left between them. CDR3 DNA: TGTGCCAGCAGCGAGGACAACCTGAACACTGAAGCTTTCTTT. Its translation is CASSEDNLNTEAFF.

This clone was observed a handful of times. J is TRBJ2-1 and V is TRBV28; 13 nucleotides match TRBD2. CDR3 length equals 15 residues. Germline V gives CDR1 MDHEN, CDR2 SYDVKM. V gave up 9 bases and J gave up 5 bases; unmatched junction bases: 7. CDR3 bases: TGTGCCAGTTCCTCCGGGACTAGCGGGAACAATGAGCAGTTCTTC. The encoded protein is CASSSGTSGNNEQFF. Based on the CDR3 plus reference TRBV28 and TRBJ2-1, the full variable domain is DVKVTQSSRYLVKRTGEKVFLECVQDMDHENMFWYRQDPGLGLRLIYFSYDVKMKEKGDIPEGYSVSREKKERFSLILESASTNQTSMYLCASSSGTSGNNEQFFGPGTRLTVL.

The V and J genes are TRBV4-3 and TRBJ1-2; D is undetermined. The germline CDR1 and CDR2 sequences are LGHNA and YSLEER. There are 14 residues in the CDR3. The V gene lost 1 base and the J gene lost 3 bases, with 9 bases spanning the gap. The CDR3 DNA follows: TGCGCCAGCAGCCAAGGTAGAACCTACTATGGCTACACCTTC. It specifies CASSQGRTYYGYTF.

V usage is TRBV25-1 and J usage is TRBJ2-1; D possibly corresponds to TRBD2 (6 bases). The CDR3 totals 15 residues. V dropped 5 bases and J dropped 0 bases, with 11 bases sitting between them. The germline V gene has CDR1 MGHDK and CDR2 SYGVNS. CDR3 in amino acids: CASSPAGSSYNEQFF. The CDR3 DNA follows: TGTGCCAGCAGTCCGGCGGGGAGCTCCTACAATGAGCAGTTCTTC.